The 2 T cell receptor beta chains given below trace back to one sample, sequenced in a study of response to subunit inactivated influenza vaccine. TCRdb itself ran the RT-PCR reads through MiXCR, one entry per CDR3 protein. The table has roughly 700,000 distinct CDR3 sequences, approximately 15% seen once; the top ten hold 6% to 8%. This sample comprised PBMCs from blood, obtained 14 to 15 days before vaccination. The receptors stem from a man in his fifties who received an inactivated influenza vaccine.

Only a few counts were recorded for this clonotype. The chain employs TRBV4-2 and TRBJ2-1, with D perhaps being TRBD1 or TRBD2 (5 bases each). The V gene lost 3 bases and the J gene lost 7 bases, with 7 bases spanning the gap. Looked up from germline, CDR1 is LGHNA and CDR2 is YNFKEQ. This CDR3 contains 12 residues. The CDR3 loop is CASSHWGNEQFF. The CDR3 DNA follows: TGTGCCAGCAGCCACTGGGGGAATGAGCAGTTCTTC.

The genes are TRBV24-1 and TRBJ2-7; maybe TRBD2 (5 bases). Germline CDR1 is KGHDR and CDR2 is SFDVKD. Trimming took off 5 bases at V and 2 bases at J, with 18 bases between the two ends. CDR3 length: 16 amino acids. The CDR3 DNA follows: TGTGCCACCAGTGGTACCCCGAGTCCGAGGGCCTACGAGCAGTACTTC. This codes for CATSGTPSPRAYEQYF.